This is a list of T cell receptor beta chains from one sample in a study of cytotoxic CD8 clonotypes in ibrutinib-treated CLL. Profiled with immunoSEQ multiplex PCR; TCRdb holds only in-frame clones, not every one. Of 250,000 to 350,000 clones in the sample, more than 70% are singletons; the top ten hold about 5.3%. The specimen comprised PBMCs, sampled at disease progression, from a patient treated with ibrutinib. These receptors were obtained from a human donor with chronic lymphocytic leukemia. The CDR3 runs from the conserved cysteine through the conserved F or W. Each record gives: J gene, CDR3 length, D gene, clone size, V gene, CDR3 DNA, CDR3 protein. The D gene is left open where the match is weak. Rows give clone size only sometimes, using once, few, many, or a class for an expanded clone.

TRBJ2-6,19,NA,NA,TRBV7-6,TGTGCCAGCAGCTTATCGTCAAAGGACGGAAGGGCTGGGGCCAACGTCCTGACTTTC,CASSLSSKDGRAGANVLTF
TRBJ2-3,17,NA,NA,TRBV5-1,TGCGCCAGCAGCTCGGGGGCTAGCGGATGGGTAACAGATACGCAGTATTTT,CASSSGASGWVTDTQYF
TRBJ2-7,15,NA,once,TRBV7-9,TGTGCCAGCAGCTCCTCAGGGGCCCCCTACTACGAGCAGTACTTC,CASSSSGAPYYEQYF
TRBJ2-1,14,NA,NA,TRBV29-1,TGCAGCGCCCACACGACGGACGGCCACAATGAGCAGTTCTTC,CSAHTTDGHNEQFF
TRBJ2-7,14,TRBD1,NA,TRBV5-1,TGCGCCAGCAGCTCCGGGACAGGGGGGGACGAGCAGTACTTC,CASSSGTGGDEQYF
TRBJ2-2,17,TRBD2,once,TRBV28,TGTGCCAGCAGTTTATTGGCTAGCGGGAGAGTAACCGGGGAGCTGTTTTTT,CASSLLASGRVTGELFF
TRBJ1-1,14,NA,NA,TRBV2,TGTGCCAGCAGACGGGCAGGACGGGACACTGAAGCTTTCTTT,CASRRAGRDTEAFF
TRBJ1-1,12,NA,few,TRBV7-9,TGTGCCAGCAGCTTACCCTGGACTGAAGCTTTCTTT,CASSLPWTEAFF
TRBJ2-2,16,NA,NA,TRBV7-3,TGTGCCAGCAGCCCTACTGGGACACCCAACACCGGGGAGCTGTTTTTT,CASSPTGTPNTGELFF
TRBJ2-3,16,TRBD1,NA,TRBV2,TGTGCCAGCAGGCAGGGACAGGGATTTAGCACAGATACGCAGTATTTT,CASRQGQGFSTDTQYF
TRBJ1-2,15,NA,NA,TRBV5-1,TGCGCCAGCAGCCACCACATCCTTCGAAGCTATGGCTACACCTTC,CASSHHILRSYGYTF
TRBJ2-1,15,TRBD2,NA,TRBV9,TGTGCCAGCAGCAGACCCGGGACTAGCAGGGGTGAGCAGTTCTTC,CASSRPGTSRGEQFF
TRBJ2-5,15,NA,once,TRBV2,TGTGCCAGCAGTGGGGGACAAAGCCGGGGGGAGACCCAGTACTTC,CASSGGQSRGETQYF
TRBJ2-2,13,NA,few,TRBV4-2,TGTGCCAGCAGCCAAGGCCTTACCGGGGAGCTGTTTTTT,CASSQGLTGELFF
TRBJ1-5,14,NA,NA,TRBV6-5,TGTGCCAGCAGCCGCAGGGGACGCAATCAGCCCCAGCATTTT,CASSRRGRNQPQHF
TRBJ2-4,20,TRBD2,once,TRBV4-3,TGCGCCAGCAGCCAAGCGACTAGCGGGGCCTCTAATCTAGCCAAAAACATTCAGTACTTC,CASSQATSGASNLAKNIQYF
TRBJ1-1,15,NA,few,TRBV5-4,TGTGCCAGCAGCGAACCGGGGAGGGTCGGGACTGAAGCTTTCTTT,CASSEPGRVGTEAFF